This entry describes one TCR beta chain. Its antigen remains unidentified. The CDR3 loop spans 17 amino acids. The source of the sample is a study of CD4+ T cells in melanoma. Assay used: immunoSEQ multiplex PCR; TCRdb lists only in-frame clones, some missing. The table shows roughly 5,100 clones, with under 75% occurring only once. Study-level results: In melanoma, neoantigen-specific CD4+ T cells reportedly differed in differentiation state. CD8+ T cell, macrophage and B cell function reportedly correlated with neoantigen-specific CD4+ T cells.

This sequence originates from a human donor with melanoma. The chain uses TRBV12-1 and TRBJ1-2; TRBD1, the table's D call, was not compared with the DNA. TRBV12-1 is deemed a pseudogene. Sequencing was done on a sample of cells from a culture (not recorded whether cultured in vitro). The CDR3 DNA follows: TGTGCCAGCAGCCTTTCCAAGACAGGGGGCATGAACTATGGCTACACCTTC. Translating it yields CASSLSKTGGMNYGYTF.